The present entry profiles one TCR beta chain with its context. The antigen remains unidentified. The germline V and J ends were trimmed by 3 bases and 2 bases, with 11 bases remaining between them. Germline assignment: CDR1 MNHNS and CDR2 SASEGT. There are 14 residues in the CDR3. The source of the sample is a study of T cells in localized non-small cell lung cancer. General observations from the study: Among the tissues sampled, uninvolved adjacent lung had the highest T cell clonality, above tumor. Since sequencing was restricted to only one region of the tumor, intratumor heterogeneity remains a possibility. Greater T cell density in blood accompanied longer overall survival.

Data came from immunoSEQ multiplex PCR; TCRdb stores just in-frame clones and leaves some out. The table records 20,000 to 25,000 clones, about nine tenths of them present only once. The genes are TRBV6-1 and TRBJ2-7, with D uncertain. This sequence was found in a man between 35 and 75 years old with stage II squamous cell lung carcinoma. The sequencing used PBMCs, collected before any cancer treatment. The CDR3 loop reads CASSDGRRAYEQYF. The DNA of the CDR3 is TGTGCCAGCAGTGACGGCCGCCGAGCCTACGAGCAGTACTTC.